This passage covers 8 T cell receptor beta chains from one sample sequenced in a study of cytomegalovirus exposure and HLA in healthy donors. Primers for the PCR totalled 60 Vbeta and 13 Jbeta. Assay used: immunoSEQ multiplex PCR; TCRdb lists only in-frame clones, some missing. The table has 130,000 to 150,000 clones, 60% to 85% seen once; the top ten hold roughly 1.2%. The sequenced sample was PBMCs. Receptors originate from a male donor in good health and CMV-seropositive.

The CDR3 is CASKSDPGQIFYEQYF. In DNA, the CDR3 is TGTGCCAGCAAGTCCGACCCGGGACAGATTTTCTACGAGCAGTACTTC. The chain uses TRBV28 and TRBJ2-7, with 7 bases identical to TRBD1. The junction had 15 bases not matched to a gene; V was cut back by 7 bases and J by 3 bases. Germline loops: CDR1 MDHEN, CDR2 SYDVKM. The CDR3 is 16 amino acids.

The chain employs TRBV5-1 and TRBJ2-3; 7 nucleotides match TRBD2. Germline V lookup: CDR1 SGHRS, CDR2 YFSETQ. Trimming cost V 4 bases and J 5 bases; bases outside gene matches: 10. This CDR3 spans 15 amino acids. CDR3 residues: CASSGGEGSGDTQYF. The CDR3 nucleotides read TGCGCCAGCAGCGGGGGGGAGGGCAGTGGAGATACGCAGTATTTT.

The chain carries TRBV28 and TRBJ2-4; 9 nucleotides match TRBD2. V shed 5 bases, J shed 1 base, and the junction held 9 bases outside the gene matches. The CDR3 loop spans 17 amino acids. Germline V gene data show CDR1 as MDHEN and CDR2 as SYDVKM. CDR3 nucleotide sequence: TGTGCCAGCAGTCTACTCGGGACTAGCAGCGCCAAAAACATTCAGTACTTC. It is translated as CASSLLGTSSAKNIQYF.

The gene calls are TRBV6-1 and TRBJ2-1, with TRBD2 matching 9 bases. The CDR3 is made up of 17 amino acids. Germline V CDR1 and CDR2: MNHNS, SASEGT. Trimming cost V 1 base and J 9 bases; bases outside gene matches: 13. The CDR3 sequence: CASSEVELAGERSEQFF. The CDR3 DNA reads TGTGCCAGCAGTGAAGTAGAATTAGCGGGAGAACGGAGTGAGCAGTTCTTC.

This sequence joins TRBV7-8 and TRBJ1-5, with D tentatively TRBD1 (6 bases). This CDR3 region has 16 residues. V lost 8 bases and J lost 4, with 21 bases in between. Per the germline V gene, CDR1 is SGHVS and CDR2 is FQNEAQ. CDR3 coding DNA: TGTGCCAGCGGTGACGGACAGAGGTTTAGAAATCAGCCCCAGCATTTT. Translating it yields CASGDGQRFRNQPQHF. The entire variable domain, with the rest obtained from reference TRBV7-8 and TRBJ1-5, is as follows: GAGVSQSPRYKVAKRGQDVALRCDPISGHVSLFWYQQALGQGPEFLTYFQNEAQLDKSGLPSDRFFAERPEGSVSTLKIQRTQQEDSAVYLCASGDGQRFRNQPQHFGDGTRLSIL.

CDR3 nucleotide sequence: TGTGCCAGCAGCGATACCCCGGGACTAGCGGGGGATACGCAGTATTTT. Protein sequence: CASSDTPGLAGDTQYF. The genes are TRBV5-6 and TRBJ2-3, with 13 positions matching TRBD2. This CDR3 is 16 amino acids long. Germline V CDR1 and CDR2: SGHDT, YYEEEE. Trimming removed 4 bases from V and 6 bases from J; junction bases left unmatched: 8.

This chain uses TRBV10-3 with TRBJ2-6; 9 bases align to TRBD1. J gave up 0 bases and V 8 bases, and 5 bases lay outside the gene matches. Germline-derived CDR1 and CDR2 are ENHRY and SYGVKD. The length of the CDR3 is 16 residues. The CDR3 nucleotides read TGTGCCATCGGGACAGGGTCCCTCTCTGGGGCCAACGTCCTGACTTTC. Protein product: CAIGTGSLSGANVLTF.

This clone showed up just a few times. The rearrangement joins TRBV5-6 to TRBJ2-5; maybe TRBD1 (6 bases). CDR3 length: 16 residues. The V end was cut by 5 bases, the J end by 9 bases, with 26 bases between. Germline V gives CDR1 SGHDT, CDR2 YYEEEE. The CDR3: CASRPNSAGAQRAQYF. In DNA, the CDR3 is TGTGCCAGCAGACCGAACAGCGCAGGGGCCCAAAGGGCCCAGTACTTC.